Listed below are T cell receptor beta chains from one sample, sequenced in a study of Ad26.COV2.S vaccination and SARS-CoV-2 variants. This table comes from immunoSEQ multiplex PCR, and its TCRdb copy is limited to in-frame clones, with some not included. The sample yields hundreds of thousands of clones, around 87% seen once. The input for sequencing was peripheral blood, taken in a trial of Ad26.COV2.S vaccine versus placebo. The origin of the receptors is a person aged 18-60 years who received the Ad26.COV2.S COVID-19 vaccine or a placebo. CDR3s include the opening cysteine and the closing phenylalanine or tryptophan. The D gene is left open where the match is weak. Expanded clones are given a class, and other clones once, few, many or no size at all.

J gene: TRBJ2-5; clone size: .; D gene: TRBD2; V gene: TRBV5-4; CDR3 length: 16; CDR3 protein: CASSQLAGTQQETQYF; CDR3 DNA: TGTGCCAGCAGCCAACTAGCGGGGACGCAGCAAGAGACCCAGTACTTC
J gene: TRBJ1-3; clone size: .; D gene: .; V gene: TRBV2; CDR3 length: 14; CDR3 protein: CASSEDRVGNTIYF; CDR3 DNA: TGTGCCAGCAGTGAAGACAGGGTGGGAAACACCATATATTTT
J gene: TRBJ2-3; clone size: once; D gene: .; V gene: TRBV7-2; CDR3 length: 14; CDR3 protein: CASSLGPVIDTQYF; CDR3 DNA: TGTGCCAGCAGCTTAGGCCCAGTTATAGATACGCAGTATTTT
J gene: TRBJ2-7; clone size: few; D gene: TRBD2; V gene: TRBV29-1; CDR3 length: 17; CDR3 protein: CSVQGPQRTRGSYEQYF; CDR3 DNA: TGCAGCGTTCAGGGCCCCCAGAGGACTAGAGGGAGCTACGAGCAGTACTTC
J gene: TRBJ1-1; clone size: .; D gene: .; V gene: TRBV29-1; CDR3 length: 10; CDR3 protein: CSVWGAEAFF; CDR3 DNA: TGCAGCGTTTGGGGGGCTGAAGCTTTCTTT
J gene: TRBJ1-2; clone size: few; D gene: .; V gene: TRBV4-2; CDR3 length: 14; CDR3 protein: CASSQDQAAYGYTF; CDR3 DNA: TGTGCCAGCAGCCAAGATCAGGCAGCCTATGGCTACACCTTC
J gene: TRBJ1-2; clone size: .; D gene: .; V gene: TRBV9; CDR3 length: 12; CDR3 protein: CASSLTAGGYTF; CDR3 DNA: TGTGCCAGCAGTCTGACAGCGGGGGGCTACACCTTC
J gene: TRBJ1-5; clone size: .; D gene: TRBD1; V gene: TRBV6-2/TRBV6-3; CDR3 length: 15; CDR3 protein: CASSKTGTGGLFQHF; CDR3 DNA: TGTGCCAGCAGTAAAACCGGGACAGGGGGATTATTCCAGCATTTT
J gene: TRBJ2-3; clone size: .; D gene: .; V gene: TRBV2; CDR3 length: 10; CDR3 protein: CASRKNTQYF; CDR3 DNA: TGTGCCAGCAGGAAGAATACGCAGTATTTT
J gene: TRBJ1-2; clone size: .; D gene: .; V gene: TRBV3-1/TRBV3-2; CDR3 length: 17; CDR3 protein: CASSLDRGGLSNYGYTF; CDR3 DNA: TGTGCCAGCAGCCTGGATCGGGGGGGGCTTTCTAACTATGGCTACACCTTC
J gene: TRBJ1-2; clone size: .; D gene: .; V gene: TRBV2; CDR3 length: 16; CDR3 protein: CASKPPALLDSHGYTF; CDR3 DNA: TGTGCCAGCAAACCTCCGGCCCTCTTAGATAGCCATGGCTACACCTTC
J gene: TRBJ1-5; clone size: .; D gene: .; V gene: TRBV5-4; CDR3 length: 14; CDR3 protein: CASSLRGSNQPQHF; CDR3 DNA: TGTGCCAGCAGCTTGAGGGGAAGCAATCAGCCCCAGCATTTT
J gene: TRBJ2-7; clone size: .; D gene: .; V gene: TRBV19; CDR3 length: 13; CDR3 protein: CASSITATYEQYF; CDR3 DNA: TGTGCCAGTAGTATAACAGCTACCTACGAGCAGTACTTC
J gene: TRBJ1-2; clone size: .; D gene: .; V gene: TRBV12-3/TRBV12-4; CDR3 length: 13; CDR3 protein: CASSRTAVSGYTF; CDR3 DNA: TGTGCCAGCAGCCGGACCGCAGTGAGTGGCTACACCTTC
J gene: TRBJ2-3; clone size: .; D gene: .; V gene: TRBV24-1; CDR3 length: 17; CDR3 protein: CATSDLWTRPGADTQYF; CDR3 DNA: TGTGCCACCAGTGATTTGTGGACTCGCCCTGGGGCTGATACGCAGTATTTT
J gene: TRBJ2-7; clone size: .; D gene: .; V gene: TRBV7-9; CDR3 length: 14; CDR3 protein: CASSYAGRDLEQYF; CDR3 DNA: TGTGCCAGCAGCTATGCCGGGAGAGACCTCGAGCAGTACTTC
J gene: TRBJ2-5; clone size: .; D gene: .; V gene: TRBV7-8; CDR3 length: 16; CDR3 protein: CASSLVRQPPQETQYF; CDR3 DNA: TGTGCCAGCAGCTTAGTAAGACAGCCACCCCAAGAGACCCAGTACTTC
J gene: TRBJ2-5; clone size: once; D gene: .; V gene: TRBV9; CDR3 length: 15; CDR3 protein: CASSVALSDYRSQYF; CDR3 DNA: TGTGCCAGCAGCGTAGCTTTGTCGGACTACAGGTCCCAGTACTTC
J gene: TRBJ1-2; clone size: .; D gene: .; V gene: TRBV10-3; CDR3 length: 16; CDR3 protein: CAISGMPVGGHGGYTF; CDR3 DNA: TGTGCCATCAGCGGGATGCCTGTTGGAGGGCACGGTGGCTACACCTTC
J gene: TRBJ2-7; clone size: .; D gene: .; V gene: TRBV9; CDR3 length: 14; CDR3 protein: CASSPPLPPHEQYF; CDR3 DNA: TGTGCCAGCAGCCCCCCTCTTCCACCCCACGAGCAGTACTTC
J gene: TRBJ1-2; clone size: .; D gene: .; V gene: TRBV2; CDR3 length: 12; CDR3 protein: CLDRKTNYGYTF; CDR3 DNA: TGTCTTGACAGAAAAACTAACTATGGCTACACCTTC
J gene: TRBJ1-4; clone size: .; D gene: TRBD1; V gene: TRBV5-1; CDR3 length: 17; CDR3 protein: CASSFGAGGTTNEKLFF; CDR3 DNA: TGCGCCAGCAGCTTTGGGGCAGGGGGAACAACTAATGAAAAACTGTTTTTT
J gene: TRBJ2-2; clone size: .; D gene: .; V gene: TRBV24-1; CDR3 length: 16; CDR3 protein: CATSDLLGANTGELFF; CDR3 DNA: TGTGCCACCAGTGATTTGTTGGGGGCGAACACCGGGGAGCTGTTTTTT
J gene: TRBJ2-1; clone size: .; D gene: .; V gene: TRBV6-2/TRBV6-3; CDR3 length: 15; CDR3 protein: CASSDRFLGGNEQFF; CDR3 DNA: TGTGCCAGCAGTGACAGGTTTCTCGGGGGCAATGAGCAGTTCTTC
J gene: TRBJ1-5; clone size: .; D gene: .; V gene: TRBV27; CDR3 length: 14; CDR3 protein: CASSYRVSNQPQHF; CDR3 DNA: TGTGCCAGCAGTTATCGGGTTAGCAATCAGCCCCAGCATTTT
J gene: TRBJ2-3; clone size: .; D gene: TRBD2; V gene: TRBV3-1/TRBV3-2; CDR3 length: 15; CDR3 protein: CASRQSGTSVTSQYF; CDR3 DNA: TGTGCCAGCCGACAATCCGGGACTAGCGTCACTTCGCAGTATTTT
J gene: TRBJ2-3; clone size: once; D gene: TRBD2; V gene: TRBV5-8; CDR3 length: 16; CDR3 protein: CASSFGTSGATDTQYF; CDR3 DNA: TGTGCCAGCAGCTTTGGGACTAGCGGGGCAACAGATACGCAGTATTTT
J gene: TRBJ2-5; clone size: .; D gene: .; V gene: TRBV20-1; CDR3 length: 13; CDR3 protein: CSASQLDQETQYF; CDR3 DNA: TGCAGTGCTAGTCAGTTGGACCAAGAGACCCAGTACTTC
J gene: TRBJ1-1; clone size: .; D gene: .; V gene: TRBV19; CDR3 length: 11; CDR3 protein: CASRRDTEAFF; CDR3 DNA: TGTGCCAGTCGGAGGGACACTGAAGCTTTCTTT